The entry below gives a single TCR beta chain sequence along with its context. The antigen is undetermined. These data originate in a study of cytomegalovirus exposure and HLA in healthy donors. Whole-study findings and limits: Apparent HLA restriction characterized most CMV-associated TCR beta chains in a later analysis.

The study ran its PCR with 60 Vbeta and 13 Jbeta primers. The data were produced by immunoSEQ multiplex PCR, yet TCRdb's version contains in-frame clones alone and is incomplete. The table has approximately 160,000 clones, 77% seen once. The V gene lost 0 bases and the J gene lost 6 bases, with 8 bases spanning the gap. CDR1 is SGHDN, CDR2 FVKESK, per germline. The CDR3 is 14 amino acids. This clonotype originated in a woman in her 40s in good health and CMV-seropositive. The chain couples TRBV14 to TRBJ2-2, with a possible D match to TRBD1 (5 bases). Sequencing was done on a sample of PBMCs. CDR3 protein: CASSQDRAPGELFF. In nucleotides, the CDR3 is TGTGCCAGCAGCCAAGACAGGGCCCCCGGGGAGCTGTTTTTT. The whole variable domain, filled in from reference TRBV14 and TRBJ2-2, reads EAGVTQFPSHSVIEKGQTVTLRCDPISGHDNLYWYRRVMGKEIKFLLHFVKESKQDESGMPNNRFLAERTGGTYSTLKVQPAELEDSGVYFCASSQDRAPGELFFGEGSRLTVL.